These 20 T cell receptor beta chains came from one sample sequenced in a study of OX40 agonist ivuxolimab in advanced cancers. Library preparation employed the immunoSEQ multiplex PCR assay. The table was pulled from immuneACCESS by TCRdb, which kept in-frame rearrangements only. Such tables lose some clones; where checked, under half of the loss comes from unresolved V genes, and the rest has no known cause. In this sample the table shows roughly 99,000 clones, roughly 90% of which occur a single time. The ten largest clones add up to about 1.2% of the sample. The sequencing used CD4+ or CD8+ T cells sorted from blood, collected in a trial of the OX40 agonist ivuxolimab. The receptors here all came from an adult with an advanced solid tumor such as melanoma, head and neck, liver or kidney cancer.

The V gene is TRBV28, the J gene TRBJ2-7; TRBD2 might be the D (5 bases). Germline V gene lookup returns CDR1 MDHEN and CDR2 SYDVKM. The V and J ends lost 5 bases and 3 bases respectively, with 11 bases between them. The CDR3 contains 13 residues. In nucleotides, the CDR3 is TGTGCCAGCAGTCCACCCGGGATCTACGAGCAGTACTTC. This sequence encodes CASSPPGIYEQYF. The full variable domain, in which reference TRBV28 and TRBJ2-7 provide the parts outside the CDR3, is DVKVTQSSRYLVKRTGEKVFLECVQDMDHENMFWYRQDPGLGLRLIYFSYDVKMKEKGDIPEGYSVSREKKERFSLILESASTNQTSMYLCASSPPGIYEQYFGPGTRLTVT.

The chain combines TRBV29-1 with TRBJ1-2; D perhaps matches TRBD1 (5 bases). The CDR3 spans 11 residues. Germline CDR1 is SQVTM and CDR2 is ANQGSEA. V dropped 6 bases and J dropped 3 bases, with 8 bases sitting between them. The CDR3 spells CSVGGDYGYTF. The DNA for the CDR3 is TGCAGCGTGGGGGGTGACTATGGCTACACCTTC.

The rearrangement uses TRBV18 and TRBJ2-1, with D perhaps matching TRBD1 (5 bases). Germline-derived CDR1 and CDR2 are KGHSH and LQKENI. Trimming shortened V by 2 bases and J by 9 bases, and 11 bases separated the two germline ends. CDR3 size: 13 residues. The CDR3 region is CASSPLQDGEQFF. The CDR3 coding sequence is TGTGCCAGCTCACCATTACAGGATGGTGAGCAGTTCTTC.

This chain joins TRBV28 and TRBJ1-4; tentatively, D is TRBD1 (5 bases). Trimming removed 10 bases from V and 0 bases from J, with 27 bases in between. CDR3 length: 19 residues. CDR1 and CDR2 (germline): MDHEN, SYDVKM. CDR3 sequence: CATGLFGQGEVATNEKLFF. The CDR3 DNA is TGTGCCACTGGCCTCTTTGGGCAGGGAGAGGTTGCAACTAATGAAAAACTGTTTTTT.

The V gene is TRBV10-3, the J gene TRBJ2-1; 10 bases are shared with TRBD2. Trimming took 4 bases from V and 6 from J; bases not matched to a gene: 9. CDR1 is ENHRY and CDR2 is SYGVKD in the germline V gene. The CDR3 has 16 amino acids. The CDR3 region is CAISADLAGGSNEQFF. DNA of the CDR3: TGTGCCATCAGTGCGGATTTAGCGGGAGGCTCCAATGAGCAGTTCTTC.

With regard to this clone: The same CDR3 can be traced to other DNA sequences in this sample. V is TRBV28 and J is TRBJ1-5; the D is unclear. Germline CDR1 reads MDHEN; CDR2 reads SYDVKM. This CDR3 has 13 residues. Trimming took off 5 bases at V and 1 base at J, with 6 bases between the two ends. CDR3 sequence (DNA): TGTGCCAGCAGTCGCGACAGCAATCAGCCCCAGCATTTT. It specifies CASSRDSNQPQHF.

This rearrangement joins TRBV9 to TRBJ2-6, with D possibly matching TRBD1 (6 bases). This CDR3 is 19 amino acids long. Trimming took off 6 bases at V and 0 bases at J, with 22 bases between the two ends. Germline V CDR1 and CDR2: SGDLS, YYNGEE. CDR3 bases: TGTGCCAGCACCTTTTTGCCCGAACAGGGATACTCTGGGGCCAACGTCCTGACTTTC. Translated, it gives CASTFLPEQGYSGANVLTF.

CDR3 sequence reads: CASSVLAGEFNTGELFF. The CDR3 nucleotides are TGTGCCAGCAGTGTTTTAGCGGGAGAATTTAACACCGGGGAGCTGTTTTTT. The gene calls are TRBV2 and TRBJ2-2; 9 bases align to TRBD2. Germline assignment: CDR1 SNHLY and CDR2 FYNNEI. CDR3 length equals 17 residues. The V gene end was trimmed by 4 bases and the J gene end by 2 bases; junction bases not matched to a gene: 8.

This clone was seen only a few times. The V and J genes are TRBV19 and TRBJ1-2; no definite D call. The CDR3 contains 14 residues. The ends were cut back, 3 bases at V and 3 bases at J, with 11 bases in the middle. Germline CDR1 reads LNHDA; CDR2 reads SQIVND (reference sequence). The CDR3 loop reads CASSMDRDHYGYTF. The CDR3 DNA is TGTGCCAGTAGTATGGATAGGGATCACTATGGCTACACCTTC.

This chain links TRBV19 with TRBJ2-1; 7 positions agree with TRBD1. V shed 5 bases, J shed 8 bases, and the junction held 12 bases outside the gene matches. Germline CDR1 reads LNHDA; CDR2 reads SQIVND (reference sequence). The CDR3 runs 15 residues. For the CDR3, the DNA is TGTGCCAGTAGTTCGAGACAGGGCGGGTTCGATGAGCAGTTCTTC. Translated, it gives CASSSRQGGFDEQFF.

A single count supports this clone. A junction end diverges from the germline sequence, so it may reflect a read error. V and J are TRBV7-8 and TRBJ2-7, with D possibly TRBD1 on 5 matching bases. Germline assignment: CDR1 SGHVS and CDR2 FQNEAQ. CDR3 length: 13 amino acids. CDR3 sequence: CASSLDRQYGQYF. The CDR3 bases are TGTGCCAGCAGCTTAGACCGACAGTACGGGCAGTACTTC.

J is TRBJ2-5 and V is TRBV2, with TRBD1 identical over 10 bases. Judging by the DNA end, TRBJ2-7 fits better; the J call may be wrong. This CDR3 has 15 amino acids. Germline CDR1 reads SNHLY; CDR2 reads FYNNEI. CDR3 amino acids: CASRAGTGVAYEQYF. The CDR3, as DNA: TGTGCCAGCAGAGCCGGGACAGGGGTCGCCTACGAGCAGTACTTC.

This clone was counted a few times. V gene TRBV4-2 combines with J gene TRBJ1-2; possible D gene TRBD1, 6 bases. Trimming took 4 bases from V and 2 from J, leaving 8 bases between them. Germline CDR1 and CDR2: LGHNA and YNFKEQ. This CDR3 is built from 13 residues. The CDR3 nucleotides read TGTGCCAGCAGCCTGGGGGGCAACTATGGCTACACCTTC. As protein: CASSLGGNYGYTF.

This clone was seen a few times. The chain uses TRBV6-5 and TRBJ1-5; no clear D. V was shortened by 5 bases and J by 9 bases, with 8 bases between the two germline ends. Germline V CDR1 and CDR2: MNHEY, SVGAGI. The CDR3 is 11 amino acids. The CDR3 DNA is TGTGCCAGCAGTGGAGACGGGCCCCAGCATTTT. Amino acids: CASSGDGPQHF.

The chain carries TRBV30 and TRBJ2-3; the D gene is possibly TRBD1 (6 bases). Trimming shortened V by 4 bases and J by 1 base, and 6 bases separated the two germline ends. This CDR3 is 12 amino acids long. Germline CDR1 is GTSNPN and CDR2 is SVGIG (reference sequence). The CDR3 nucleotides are TGTGCCTGGACAGGGGGCACAGATACGCAGTATTTT. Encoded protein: CAWTGGTDTQYF.

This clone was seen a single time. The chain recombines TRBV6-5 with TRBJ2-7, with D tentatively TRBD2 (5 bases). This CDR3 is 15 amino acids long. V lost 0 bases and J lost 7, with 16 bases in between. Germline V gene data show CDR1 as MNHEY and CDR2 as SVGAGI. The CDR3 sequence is CASSYSRLAPSEQYF. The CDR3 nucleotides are TGTGCCAGCAGTTACTCGAGGCTAGCACCCTCGGAGCAGTACTTC.

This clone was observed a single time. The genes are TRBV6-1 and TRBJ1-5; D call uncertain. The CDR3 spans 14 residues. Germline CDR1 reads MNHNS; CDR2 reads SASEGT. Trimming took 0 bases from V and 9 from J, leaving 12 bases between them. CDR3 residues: CASSEANGWMPQHF. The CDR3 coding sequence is TGTGCCAGCAGTGAAGCGAACGGTTGGATGCCCCAGCATTTT.

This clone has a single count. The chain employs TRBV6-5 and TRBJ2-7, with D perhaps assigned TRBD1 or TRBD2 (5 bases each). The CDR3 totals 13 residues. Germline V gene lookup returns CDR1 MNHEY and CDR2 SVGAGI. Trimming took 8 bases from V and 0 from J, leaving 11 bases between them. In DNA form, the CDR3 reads TGTGCCAGCCGAATGGGACCCTCCTACGAGCAGTACTTC. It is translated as CASRMGPSYEQYF.

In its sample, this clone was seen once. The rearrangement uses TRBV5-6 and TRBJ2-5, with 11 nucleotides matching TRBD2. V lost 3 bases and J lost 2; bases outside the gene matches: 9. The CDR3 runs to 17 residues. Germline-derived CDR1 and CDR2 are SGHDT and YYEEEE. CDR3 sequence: CASSSSRLAGLQETQYF. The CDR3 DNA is TGTGCCAGCAGCTCAAGCCGACTAGCGGGGTTACAAGAGACCCAGTACTTC.

The CDR3 reads CASSLPADEAFF. DNA for the CDR3: TGCGCCAGCAGCTTGCCCGCGGATGAAGCTTTCTTT. V gene TRBV5-1 combines with J gene TRBJ1-1; D is uncertain. The V end lost 1 base, the J end lost 7 bases, and 8 bases lay between the germline ends. This CDR3 has 12 residues. Germline CDR1 is SGHRS and CDR2 is YFSETQ.